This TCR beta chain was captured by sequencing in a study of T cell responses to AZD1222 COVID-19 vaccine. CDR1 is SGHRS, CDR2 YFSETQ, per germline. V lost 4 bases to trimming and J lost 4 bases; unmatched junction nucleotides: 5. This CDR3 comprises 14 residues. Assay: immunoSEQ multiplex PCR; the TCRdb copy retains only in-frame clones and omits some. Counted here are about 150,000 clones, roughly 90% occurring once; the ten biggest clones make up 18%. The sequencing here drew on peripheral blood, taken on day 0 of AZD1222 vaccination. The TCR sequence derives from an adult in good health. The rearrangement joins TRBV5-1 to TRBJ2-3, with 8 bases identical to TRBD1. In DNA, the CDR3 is TGCGCCAGCAGCCCAGGGGGCGCACCAGATACGCAGTATTTT. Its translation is CASSPGGAPDTQYF.